This TCR beta chain originates from a study of CD8 T cells in Susac syndrome. The length of the CDR3 is 16 residues. The germline gives CDR1 DFQATT, CDR2 SNEGSKA (reference sequence). Trimming removed 0 bases from V and 7 bases from J, with 18 bases in between. RNA totalling roughly 0.45 to 1 ug underwent reverse transcription with random hexamers. TCRdb ran MiXCR on the immunoSEQ multiplex PCR reads and lists one entry per CDR3 protein. The sample includes 100,000 to 150,000 distinct CDR3 sequences, over 85% of them seen just once. Sequencing targeted TCR beta in T cells from blood (CD8+ and CD4+). This receptor was obtained from a human donor with multiple sclerosis. The source material was CD8+ T cells from PBMCs. The rearrangement joins TRBV20-1 to TRBJ1-4; D ambiguous. The CDR3 loop is CSAREFSRPEGEKLFF. The CDR3 DNA reads TGCAGTGCTAGAGAATTTTCCCGCCCAGAGGGTGAAAAACTGTTTTTT.